Listed below are T cell receptor beta chains from one sample, sequenced in a study of blood T cell repertoires in COVID-19. TCRdb's table, derived via immunoSEQ multiplex PCR, lists solely in-frame clones and lacks some. The repertoire holds 90,000 to 150,000 clones, less than 90% seen once, with 11% in the top ten. Input material: peripheral blood. The receptors were gathered from a man older than 75 with acute or convalescent COVID-19. The CDR3 runs from the conserved cysteine through the conserved F or W. A D gene is named only where the DNA matches it firmly. For some rows the clone size is stated as once, few or many, or as a class when expanded; others skip it.

TRBJ1-5 NA TRBV19 NA TGTGCCAGTAGTCTGGCAGGCGGCAATCAGCCCCAGCATTTT CASSLAGGNQPQHF
TRBJ1-3 NA TRBV30 NA TGTGCCTGGACCAGCTCTGGAAACACCATATATTTT CAWTSSGNTIYF
TRBJ2-2 NA TRBV5-1 few TGCGCCAGCAGCTTAGATGGACAATATTCCGGGGAGCTGTTTTTT CASSLDGQYSGELFF
TRBJ2-1 NA TRBV18 NA TGTGCCAGCTCCCCGGGGGACTCCAGGTGGCAGTTCTTC CASSPGDSRWQFF
TRBJ2-7 TRBD1 TRBV7-6 NA TGTGCCAGCACCTGGGACAGGGAATACGAGCAGTACTTC CASTWDREYEQYF
TRBJ2-1 TRBD2 TRBV7-2 few TGTGCCAGCAGCCTTACTAGCGGTCCTGTCAATGAGCAGTTCTTC CASSLTSGPVNEQFF
TRBJ1-4 TRBD1 TRBV10-3 once TGTGCCATCAGTGAGTCCGGGACAGGGGGAGTTGGTACTAATGAAAAACTGTTTTTT CAISESGTGGVGTNEKLFF
TRBJ1-1 NA TRBV7-9 NA TGTGCCAGCAGCGCCCAGATCAGGGTTGGGACTGAAGCTTTCTTT CASSAQIRVGTEAFF
TRBJ1-6 TRBD1 TRBV19 NA TGTGCCAGTAGGCCACAGGGGACCGATTCACCCCTCCACTTT CASRPQGTDSPLHF
TRBJ2-1 TRBD2 TRBV15 NA TGTGCCACCAGCAGAGCTCTAGCGGATAATGAGCAGTTCTTC CATSRALADNEQFF
TRBJ1-2 NA TRBV28 NA TGTGCCAGCAGTTCTGCTACCTCTAACTATGGCTACACCTTC CASSSATSNYGYTF
TRBJ1-1 NA TRBV10-3 few TGTGCCATCAGTGGGGCCAGGGGAAACACTGAAGCTTTCTTT CAISGARGNTEAFF
TRBJ2-3 NA TRBV24-1 NA TGTGCCACCAGTGACCGTCCCGGCACAGATACGCAGTATTTT CATSDRPGTDTQYF
TRBJ2-1 TRBD2 TRBV7-6 NA TGTGCCAGCAGCTTCGGGCAAGGCGGGAGTAATGAGCAGTTCTTC CASSFGQGGSNEQFF
TRBJ2-2 TRBD2 TRBV30 NA TGTGCCTGGAGGGGTGGCGGACTAGCGGGCATTAACACCGGGGAGCTGTTTTTT CAWRGGGLAGINTGELFF
TRBJ1-2 TRBD1 TRBV28 NA TGTGCCAGCAGTCGGACAGGGAACTATGGCTACACCTTC CASSRTGNYGYTF
TRBJ1-2 NA TRBV20-1 NA TGCAGTGCTAGCAGCGATGGCTACACCTTC CSASSDGYTF
TRBJ2-1 NA TRBV20-1 NA TGCAGTGCTAGTACTATCAATGAGCAGTTCTTC CSASTINEQFF
TRBJ2-7 NA TRBV5-8 NA TGTGCCAGCAGCAAGACGCGGGGGCAAGCTGCGCAGTACTTC CASSKTRGQAAQYF
TRBJ1-1 NA TRBV2 few TGTGCCAGCAGTCTTCAGGGTTCCATGAACACTGAAGCTTTCTTT CASSLQGSMNTEAFF
TRBJ1-4 NA TRBV5-1 NA TGCGCCAGCAGCTTGAACAGAGGGGAAAAACTGTTTTTT CASSLNRGEKLFF
TRBJ2-1 TRBD2 TRBV4-2 NA TGTGCCAGCAGCCAAGATAAGGGGCCAGTAGCGGGAGGAACCTACAATGAGCAGTTCTTC CASSQDKGPVAGGTYNEQFF
TRBJ2-3 NA TRBV2 NA TGTGCCAGCAGTGATCAGATCACAGATACGCAGTATTTT CASSDQITDTQYF
TRBJ2-7 TRBD2 TRBV7-2 NA TGTGCCAGCAGCTTAGAGGGGGGAGCGGGAGTAGGGCAGTACTTC CASSLEGGAGVGQYF
TRBJ2-1 NA TRBV23-1 NA TGCGCCAGCAGTCAACGGGGACATAAGTTAAATGAGCAGTTCTTC CASSQRGHKLNEQFF
TRBJ2-2 TRBD2 TRBV19 few TGTGCCAGTAGCCAGCGGGGGACGAACACCGGGGAGCTGTTTTTT CASSQRGTNTGELFF
TRBJ1-5 TRBD1 TRBV3-1/TRBV3-2 NA TGTGCCAGCAGCCTGACAGGGGGCGACAATCAGCCCCAGCATTTT CASSLTGGDNQPQHF
TRBJ1-3 NA TRBV7-9 NA TGTGCCAGCAGCATGCCAGGGGAAACTACTGGAAACACCATATATTTT CASSMPGETTGNTIYF